This entry lists 5 T cell receptor beta chains sequenced from one sample in a study of T cells in tuberculosis. The method was immunoSEQ multiplex PCR; TCRdb's version includes in-frame clones alone and lacks a portion of them. Of about 34,000 clones detected, under 95% appear once; the ten largest clones hold over 9.5%. Time point noted: new active TB diagnosis, blood taken before or within 7 days of starting treatment. The sequences come from PBMCs, collected at tuberculosis diagnosis. Receptors originate from an adult with tuberculosis.

The V gene is TRBV29-1, the J gene TRBJ1-1; D ambiguous. The CDR3 loop spans 12 amino acids. Trimming stripped 7 bases from V and 1 base from J, with 10 bases between. CDR1 and CDR2 (germline): SQVTM, ANQGSEA. The DNA of the CDR3 is TGCAGCGGCCGGGGAGGGAACACTGAAGCTTTCTTT. This sequence encodes CSGRGGNTEAFF.

V gene TRBV25-1 combines with J gene TRBJ2-1; maybe TRBD2 (6 bases). Germline-derived CDR1 and CDR2 are MGHDK and SYGVNS. V lost 1 base, J lost 3 bases, and 13 bases lay in between. The CDR3 runs 16 residues. The CDR3 sequence: CASSEFGGRNYNEQFF. The CDR3 DNA sequence: TGTGCCAGCAGTGAATTTGGGGGGAGGAACTACAATGAGCAGTTCTTC.

The chain recombines TRBV10-1 with TRBJ2-3; D perhaps matches TRBD1 (5 bases). In germline, CDR1 is WNHNN, CDR2 SYGVQD (reference sequence). The CDR3 is 15 residues long. Trimming took 0 bases from V and 6 from J, leaving 13 bases between them. CDR3 in amino acids: CASSESRGLLDTQYF. The CDR3 nucleotides are TGCGCCAGCAGTGAGTCTAGGGGCCTCCTCGATACGCAGTATTTT.

The chain recombines TRBV5-1 with TRBJ2-1; 10 bases agree with TRBD2. Germline V gene data show CDR1 as SGHRS and CDR2 as YFSETQ. The CDR3 sequence is 16 residues long. Trimming took 4 bases from V and 5 from J; bases not matched to a gene: 9. The CDR3 region is CASSGGSGGADNEQFF. CDR3 coding DNA: TGCGCCAGCAGCGGCGGGAGCGGGGGGGCCGACAATGAGCAGTTCTTC. The full variable domain, rest sourced from reference TRBV5-1 and TRBJ2-1, is KAGVTQTPRYLIKTRGQQVTLSCSPISGHRSVSWYQQTPGQGLQFLFEYFSETQRNKGNFPGRFSGRQFSNSRSEMNVSTLELGDSALYLCASSGGSGGADNEQFFGPGTRLTVL.

The chain combines TRBV2 with TRBJ2-5, with 8 bases that match TRBD1. CDR1 is SNHLY, CDR2 FYNNEI, per germline. V lost 8 bases and J lost 2; bases outside the gene matches: 4. The CDR3 is made up of 13 amino acids. Here the CDR3 DNA reads TGTGCCAGCTCGGACAGGGCTCAAGAGACCCAGTACTTC. Translating gives CASSDRAQETQYF.